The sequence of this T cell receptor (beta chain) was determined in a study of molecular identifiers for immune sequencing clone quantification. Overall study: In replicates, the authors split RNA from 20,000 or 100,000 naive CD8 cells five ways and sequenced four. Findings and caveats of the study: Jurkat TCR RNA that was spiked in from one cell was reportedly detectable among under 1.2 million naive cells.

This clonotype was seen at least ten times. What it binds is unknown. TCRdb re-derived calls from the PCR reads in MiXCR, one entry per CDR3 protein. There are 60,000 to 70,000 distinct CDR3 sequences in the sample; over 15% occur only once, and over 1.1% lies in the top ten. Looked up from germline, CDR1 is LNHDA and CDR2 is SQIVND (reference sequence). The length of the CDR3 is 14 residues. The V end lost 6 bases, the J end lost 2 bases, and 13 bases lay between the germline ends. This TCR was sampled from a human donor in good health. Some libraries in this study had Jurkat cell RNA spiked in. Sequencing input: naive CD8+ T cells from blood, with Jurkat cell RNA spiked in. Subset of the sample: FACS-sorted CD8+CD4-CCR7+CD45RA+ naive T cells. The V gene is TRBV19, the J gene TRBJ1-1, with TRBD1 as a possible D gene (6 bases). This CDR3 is CASRPDRINTEAFF. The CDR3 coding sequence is TGTGCCAGTAGACCCGACAGGATAAACACTGAAGCTTTCTTT.